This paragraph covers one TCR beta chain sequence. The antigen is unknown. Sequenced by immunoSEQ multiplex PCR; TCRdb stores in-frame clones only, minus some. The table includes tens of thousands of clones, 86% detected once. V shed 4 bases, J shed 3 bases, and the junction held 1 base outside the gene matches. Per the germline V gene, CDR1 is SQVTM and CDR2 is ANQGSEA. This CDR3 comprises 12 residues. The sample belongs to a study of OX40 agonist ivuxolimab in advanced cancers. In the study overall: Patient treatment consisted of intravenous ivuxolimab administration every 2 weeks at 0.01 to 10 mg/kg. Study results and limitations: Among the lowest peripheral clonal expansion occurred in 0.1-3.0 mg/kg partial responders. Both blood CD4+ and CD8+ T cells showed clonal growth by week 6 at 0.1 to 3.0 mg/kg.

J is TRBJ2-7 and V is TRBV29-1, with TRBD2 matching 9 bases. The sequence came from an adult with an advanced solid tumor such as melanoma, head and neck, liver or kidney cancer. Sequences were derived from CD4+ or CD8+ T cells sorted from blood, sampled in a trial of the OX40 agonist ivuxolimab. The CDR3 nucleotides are TGCAGCGTTGTTAGCGGGAGCTACGAGCAGTACTTC. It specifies CSVVSGSYEQYF.